The entry below describes one T cell receptor beta chain. In the original workflow: Reference gene primer amplification in the assay estimated nucleated cell counts. Data came from immunoSEQ multiplex PCR; TCRdb stores just in-frame clones and leaves some out. The V and J calls and clone size come from that table; D and trimming were worked out from the DNA. The data contain 250,000 to 350,000 clones, approximately 93% of them seen just once; the ten biggest clones take up roughly 2.3%. This entry belongs to a study of blood T cell repertoires in COVID-19. Study background: Italy, Spain and the United States were the sources of the convalescent and acute COVID-19 samples. Nucleic acid was either cDNA or gDNA, and it came from T cells, B-cell-depleted T cells, or PBMCs.

CDR3 length: 21 amino acids. After removal of 6 bases from V and 5 bases from J, the junction contained 28 bases not matched to a gene. The V gene is TRBV5-3, the J gene TRBJ2-7; 11 bases align to TRBD2. TRBV5-3 qualifies as an ORF whose function is uncertain. The sample comprised peripheral blood. The sequence was collected from a woman between 25 and 40 years old with COVID-19, enrolled during active disease. The DNA of the CDR3 is TGTGCCAGAATCATGGGAGGGGGCCGAATCAAACTAGCGGGAGAGGATGACGAGCAGTACTTC. This encodes CARIMGGGRIKLAGEDDEQYF.